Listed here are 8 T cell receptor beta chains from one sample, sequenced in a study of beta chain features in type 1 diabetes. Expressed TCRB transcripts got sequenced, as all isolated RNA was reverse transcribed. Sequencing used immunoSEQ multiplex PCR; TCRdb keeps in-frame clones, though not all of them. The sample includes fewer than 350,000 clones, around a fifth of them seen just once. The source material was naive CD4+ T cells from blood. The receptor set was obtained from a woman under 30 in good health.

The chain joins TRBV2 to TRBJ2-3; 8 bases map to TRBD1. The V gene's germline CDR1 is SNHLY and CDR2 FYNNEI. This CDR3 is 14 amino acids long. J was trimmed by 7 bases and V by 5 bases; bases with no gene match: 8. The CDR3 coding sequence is TGTGCCAGCAGTCCATCTGGACAGGGCTATACGCAGTATTTT. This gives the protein CASSPSGQGYTQYF.

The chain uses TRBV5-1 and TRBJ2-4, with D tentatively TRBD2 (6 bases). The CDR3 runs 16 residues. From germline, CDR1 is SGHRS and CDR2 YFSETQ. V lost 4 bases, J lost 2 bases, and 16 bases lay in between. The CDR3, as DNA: TGCGCCAGCAGCCAAGACATGGAGGGTACCAAAAACATTCAGTACTTC. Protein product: CASSQDMEGTKNIQYF.

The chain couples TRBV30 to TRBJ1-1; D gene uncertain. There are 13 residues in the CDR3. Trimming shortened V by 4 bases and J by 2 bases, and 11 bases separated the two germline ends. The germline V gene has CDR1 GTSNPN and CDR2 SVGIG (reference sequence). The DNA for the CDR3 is TGTGCCTGGATGAGAGGGTTAAACACTGAAGCTTTCTTT. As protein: CAWMRGLNTEAFF.

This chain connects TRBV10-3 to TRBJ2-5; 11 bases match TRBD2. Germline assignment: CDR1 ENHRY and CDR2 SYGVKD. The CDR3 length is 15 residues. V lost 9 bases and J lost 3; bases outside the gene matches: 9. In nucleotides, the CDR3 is TGTGCCATTTCAAGGACTAGCGGGCCTGAAGAGACCCAGTACTTC. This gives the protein CAISRTSGPEETQYF.

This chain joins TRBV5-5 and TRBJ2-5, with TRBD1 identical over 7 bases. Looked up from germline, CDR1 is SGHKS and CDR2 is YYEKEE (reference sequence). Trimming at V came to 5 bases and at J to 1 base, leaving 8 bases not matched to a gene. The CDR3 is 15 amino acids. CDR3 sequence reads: CASRLDNRGQETQYF. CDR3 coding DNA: TGTGCCAGCAGATTAGACAACAGGGGCCAAGAGACCCAGTACTTC.

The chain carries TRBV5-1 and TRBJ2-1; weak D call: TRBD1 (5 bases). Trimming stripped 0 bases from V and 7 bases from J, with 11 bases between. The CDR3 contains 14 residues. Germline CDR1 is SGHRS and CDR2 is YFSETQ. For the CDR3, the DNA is TGCGCCAGCAGCTTGGGGCAGGGCGTAAATGAGCAGTTCTTC. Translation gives CASSLGQGVNEQFF.

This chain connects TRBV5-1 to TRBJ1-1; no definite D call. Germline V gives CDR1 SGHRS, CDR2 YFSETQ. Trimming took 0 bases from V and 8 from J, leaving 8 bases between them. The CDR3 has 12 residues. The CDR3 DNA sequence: TGCGCCAGCAGCTTGGTCCCAGGAGAAGCTTTCTTT. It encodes CASSLVPGEAFF.

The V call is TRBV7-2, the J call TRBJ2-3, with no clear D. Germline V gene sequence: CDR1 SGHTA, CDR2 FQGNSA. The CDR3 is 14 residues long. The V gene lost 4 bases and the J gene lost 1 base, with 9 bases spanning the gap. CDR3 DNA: TGTGCCAGCAGCTCCTCCAGTGGCACAGATACGCAGTATTTT. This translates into CASSSSSGTDTQYF.